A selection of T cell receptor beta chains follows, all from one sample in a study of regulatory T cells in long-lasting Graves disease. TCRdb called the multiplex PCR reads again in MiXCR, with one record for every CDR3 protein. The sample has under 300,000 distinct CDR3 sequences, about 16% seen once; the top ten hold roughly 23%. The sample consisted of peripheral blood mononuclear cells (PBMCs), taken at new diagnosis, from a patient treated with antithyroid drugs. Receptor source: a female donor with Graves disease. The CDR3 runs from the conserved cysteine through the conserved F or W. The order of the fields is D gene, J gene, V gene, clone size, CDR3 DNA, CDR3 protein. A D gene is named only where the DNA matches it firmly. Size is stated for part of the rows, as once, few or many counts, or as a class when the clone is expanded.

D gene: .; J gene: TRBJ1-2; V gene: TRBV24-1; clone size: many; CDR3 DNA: TGTGCCACCAGTGATTCCTCCCTACAGGGTGTCTATGGCTACACCTTC; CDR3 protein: CATSDSSLQGVYGYTF
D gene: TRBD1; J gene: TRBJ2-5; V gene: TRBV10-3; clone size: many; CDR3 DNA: TGTGCCATCAGCCCGGGGACAGCGATCCAAGAGACCCAGTACTTC; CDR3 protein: CAISPGTAIQETQYF
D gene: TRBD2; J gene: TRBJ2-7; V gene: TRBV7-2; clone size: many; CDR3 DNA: TGTGCCAGCAGCCCGCTCCGTGGTAGCGGGAGCGACGAGCAGTACTTC; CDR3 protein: CASSPLRGSGSDEQYF
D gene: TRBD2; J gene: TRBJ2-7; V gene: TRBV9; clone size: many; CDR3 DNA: TGTGCCAGCAGCGCCAACCCGGGAGGGAGCTCCTACGAGCAGTACTTC; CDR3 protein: CASSANPGGSSYEQYF
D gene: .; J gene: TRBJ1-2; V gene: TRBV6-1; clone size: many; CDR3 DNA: TGTGCCAGCAGGGCTTTGAACTATGGCTACACCTTC; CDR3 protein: CASRALNYGYTF
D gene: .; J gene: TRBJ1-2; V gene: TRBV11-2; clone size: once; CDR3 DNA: TGTGCCAGCAGCTCGGGGGAGGGGGGAAACTATGGCTACACCTTC; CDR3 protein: CASSSGEGGNYGYTF
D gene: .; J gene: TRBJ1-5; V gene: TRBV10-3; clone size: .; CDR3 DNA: TGTGCCATCAGTGAGATGACAGATCAGCCCCAGCATTTT; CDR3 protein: CAISEMTDQPQHF
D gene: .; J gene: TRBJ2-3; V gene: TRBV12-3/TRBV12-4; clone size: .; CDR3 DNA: TGTGCCAGCAGCCGCAAAGGGGGTATCGGGGCCGCAGATACGCAGTATTTT; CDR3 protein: CASSRKGGIGAADTQYF
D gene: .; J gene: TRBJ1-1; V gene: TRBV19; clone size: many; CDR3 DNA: TGTGCCAGTAAAGGTGAATGGAACACTGAAGCTTTCTTT; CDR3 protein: CASKGEWNTEAFF
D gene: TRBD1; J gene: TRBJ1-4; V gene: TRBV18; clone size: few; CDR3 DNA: TGTGCCGGCTCACCTCCACCCTCGGACAGGGGAACCGAAAAACTGTTTTTT; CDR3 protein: CAGSPPPSDRGTEKLFF
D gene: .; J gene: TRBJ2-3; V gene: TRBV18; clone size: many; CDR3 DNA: TGTGCCAGCTCACCATTAATAGACGTCTCAGATACGCAGTATTTT; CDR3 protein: CASSPLIDVSDTQYF
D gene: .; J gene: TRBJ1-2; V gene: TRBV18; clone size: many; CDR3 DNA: TGTGCCAGCACACTGGGGACTAGGGGCAATTATGGCTACACCTTC; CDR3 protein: CASTLGTRGNYGYTF
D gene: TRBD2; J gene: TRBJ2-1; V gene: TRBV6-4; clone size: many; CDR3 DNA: TGTGCCAGCAGTGACGGGACTAGCGGGAACAATGAGCAGTTCTTC; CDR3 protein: CASSDGTSGNNEQFF
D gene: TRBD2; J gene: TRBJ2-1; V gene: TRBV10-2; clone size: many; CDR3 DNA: TGCGCCAGCAGTGAGCCCCCGAGCGGGAGGTCCTACAATGAGCAGTTCTTC; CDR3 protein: CASSEPPSGRSYNEQFF
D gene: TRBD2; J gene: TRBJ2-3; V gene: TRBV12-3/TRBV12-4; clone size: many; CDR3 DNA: TGTGCCAGCAGTCGGGACTACAATCGCACAGATACGCAGTATTTT; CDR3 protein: CASSRDYNRTDTQYF
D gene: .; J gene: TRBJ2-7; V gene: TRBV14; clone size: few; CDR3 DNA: TGTGCCAGCAGCCAAGTTAGCACGCTCTCCTACGAGCAGTACTTC; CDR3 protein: CASSQVSTLSYEQYF
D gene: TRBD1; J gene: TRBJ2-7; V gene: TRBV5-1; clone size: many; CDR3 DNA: TGCGCCAGCAGCACGCCGGGACAGGGGGCCTACGAGCAGTACTTC; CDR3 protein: CASSTPGQGAYEQYF
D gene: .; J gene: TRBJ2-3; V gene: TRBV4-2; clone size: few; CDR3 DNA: TGTGCCAGCAGCCAAGCCCCACTAGGCCCCCGCACAGATACGCAGTATTTT; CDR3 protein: CASSQAPLGPRTDTQYF
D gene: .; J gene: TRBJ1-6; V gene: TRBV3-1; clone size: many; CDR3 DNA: TGTGCCAGCGGTCCTGAGACCAATAATTCACCCCTCCACTTT; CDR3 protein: CASGPETNNSPLHF
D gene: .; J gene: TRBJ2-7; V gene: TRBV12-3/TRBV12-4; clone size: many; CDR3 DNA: TGTGCCAGCAGTTATTCAGGGTTACCGAACGAGCAGTACTTC; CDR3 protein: CASSYSGLPNEQYF
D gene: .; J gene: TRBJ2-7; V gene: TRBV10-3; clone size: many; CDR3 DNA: TGTGCCATCAGTGGCGGACAGGGAGGGTACGAGCAGTACTTC; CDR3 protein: CAISGGQGGYEQYF
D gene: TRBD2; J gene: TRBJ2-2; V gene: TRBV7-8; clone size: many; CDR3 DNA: TGTGCCAGCAGCCTAGCGGGAGGCTCCCCGAACACCGGGGAGCTGTTTTTT; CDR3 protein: CASSLAGGSPNTGELFF
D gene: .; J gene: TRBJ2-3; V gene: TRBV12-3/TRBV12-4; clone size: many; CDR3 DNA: TGTGCCAGCAGCTCTACGGGGGATACGCAGTATTTT; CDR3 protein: CASSSTGDTQYF
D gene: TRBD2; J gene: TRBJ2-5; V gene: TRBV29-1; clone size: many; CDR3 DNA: TGCAGCGTTGCGGGGCTAGCGGGAGTAATGGAGACCCAGTACTTC; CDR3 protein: CSVAGLAGVMETQYF
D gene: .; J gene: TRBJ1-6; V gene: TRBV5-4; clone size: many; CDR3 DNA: TGTGCCAGCAGCTCCGGGACACGATGGGGGTCACCCCTCCACTTT; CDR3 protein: CASSSGTRWGSPLHF
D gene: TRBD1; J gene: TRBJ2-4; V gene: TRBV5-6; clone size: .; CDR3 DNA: TGTGCCAGCAGTAGGGGACAGGGGGCTTACATTCAGTACTTC; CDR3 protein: CASSRGQGAYIQYF
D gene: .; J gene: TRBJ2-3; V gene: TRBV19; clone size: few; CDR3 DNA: TGTGCCACCCGGGACATAGACACAGATACGCAGTATTTT; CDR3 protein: CATRDIDTDTQYF
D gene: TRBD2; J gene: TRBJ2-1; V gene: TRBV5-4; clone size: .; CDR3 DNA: TGTGCCAGCAGTCCGGGACTAGCGGGAGTTCGGGTCAATGAGCAGTTCTTC; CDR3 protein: CASSPGLAGVRVNEQFF
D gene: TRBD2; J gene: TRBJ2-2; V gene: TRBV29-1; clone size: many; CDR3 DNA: TGCAGCGTTGAAGTTTCGGGAGGCGCGAACACCGGGGAGCTGTTTTTT; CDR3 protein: CSVEVSGGANTGELFF
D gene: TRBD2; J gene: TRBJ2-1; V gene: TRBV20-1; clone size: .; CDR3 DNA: TGCAGTGCTCCCAGACGGACTAGCGGGACCCACAATGAGCAGTTCTTC; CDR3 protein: CSAPRRTSGTHNEQFF
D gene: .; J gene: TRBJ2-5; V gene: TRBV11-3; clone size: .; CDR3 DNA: TGTGCCAGCAGCTTAGAACTGTTAGAGACCCAGTACTTC; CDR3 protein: CASSLELLETQYF
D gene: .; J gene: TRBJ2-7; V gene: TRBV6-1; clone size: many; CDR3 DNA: TGTGCCAGCAGCGCGGGACTCGTGAGACTTGACGAGCAGTACTTC; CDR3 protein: CASSAGLVRLDEQYF
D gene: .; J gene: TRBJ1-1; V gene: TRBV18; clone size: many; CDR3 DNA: TGTGCCAGCTCCCTAAGGGCTGACACTGAAGCTTTCTTT; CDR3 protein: CASSLRADTEAFF
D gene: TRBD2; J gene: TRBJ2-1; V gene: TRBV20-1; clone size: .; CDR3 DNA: TGCAGTGCCATGGGACTAGCGGCCTACAATGAGCAGTTCTTC; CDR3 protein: CSAMGLAAYNEQFF
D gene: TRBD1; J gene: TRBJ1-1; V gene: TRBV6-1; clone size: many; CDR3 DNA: TGTGCCAGCAATCCGGGACAGGGTTTCACTGAAGCTTTCTTT; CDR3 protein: CASNPGQGFTEAFF
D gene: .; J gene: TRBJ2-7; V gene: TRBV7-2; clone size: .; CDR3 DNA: TGTGCCAGCAGCCAAGAACAGTGGAGGGCCTCCTACGAGCAGTACTTC; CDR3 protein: CASSQEQWRASYEQYF